This TCR beta chain was captured by sequencing in a study of blood T cell repertoires in COVID-19. For recovered donors of Cohort 3, there were two negative PCRs, clearance, or symptom resolution. This CDR3 has 14 amino acids. CDR1 and CDR2 from the germline V gene are SGHRS and YFSETQ. Trimming pared 6 bases from V and 2 bases from J, leaving 14 bases between. Assay: immunoSEQ multiplex PCR; the TCRdb copy retains only in-frame clones and omits some. Seen here are about 250,000 clones, approximately 85% observed once, and the top ten hold 4% to 4.5%. The V call is TRBV5-1, the J call TRBJ1-1; D remains ambiguous. The material sequenced was PBMCs or T cells enriched from blood (not recorded which). The sequence derives from a woman in her 30s who had recovered from COVID-19. The CDR3 DNA is TGCGCCAGCACGTCGACAACCATAAACACTGAAGCTTTCTTT. It yields the protein CASTSTTINTEAFF.